Sequencing of this T cell receptor (beta chain) was carried out in a study of blood T cells in healthy people across ages. Study results and caveats: Estimated diversity across one million T cells was deemed an underestimate. A strong correlation was seen between TCR beta diversity and naive T cell percentage.

The CDR3 totals 17 residues. Trimming left V 4 bases short and J 3 bases short, with 19 bases between. Germline values: CDR1 WSHSY, CDR2 SAAADI. Primed by a sample-barcoded 5' primer and a J-beta primer mix, a second PCR proceeded for about 6 to 11 cycles. TCRdb re-derived calls from the 5' RACE reads in MiXCR, one entry per CDR3 protein. The repertoire has roughly 1,700,000 distinct CDR3 sequences, roughly 27% of them found once; the top ten carry roughly 8.2%. This clonotype was found a few times. As yet, its antigen is unknown. This TCR came from a woman in her 30s in good health. This chain joins TRBV10-2 and TRBJ1-5; possible D gene TRBD1, 6 bases. Source material: blood. CDR3 loop: CASSGGVVGAPNQPQHF. In DNA, the CDR3 is TGCGCCAGCAGTGGAGGTGTGGTGGGGGCCCCCAATCAGCCCCAGCATTTT.